These T cell receptor beta chains were read from a single sample in a study of blood T cell repertoires in COVID-19. TCRdb's copy holds only in-frame clones and misses some; the assay was immunoSEQ multiplex PCR. This sample has under 300,000 clones, with 75% to 90% found just once. Source material: PBMCs or T cells enriched from blood (not recorded which). These receptors were taken from a woman aged 18-30 years who had recovered from COVID-19. Each CDR3 is given without its conserved first and last residue. Clone size is given for some rows only: seen once, a few or many times, or a class if the clone is expanded.

TRBV25-1	.	TRBJ1-1	ASSDPRQGMNTEAF
TRBV11-2	.	TRBJ2-5	ASSPSGGETQY
TRBV7-2	.	TRBJ2-2	ASSFQVDTGELF
TRBV6-5	.	TRBJ1-4	ASRRQGNNEKLF
TRBV27	.	TRBJ1-1	ASPQGDITEAF
TRBV11-3	.	TRBJ2-2	ASSLDRVTGELF
TRBV10-3	.	TRBJ1-1	AISSGPAEAF
TRBV2	once	TRBJ1-5	ASRGPGTGVIQPQH
TRBV19	few	TRBJ2-7	ASRPTGGRDEQY
TRBV3-1/TRBV3-2	.	TRBJ1-2	ASSDRRYGYT
TRBV7-9	.	TRBJ1-5	ASSLGAAGQPQH
TRBV18	.	TRBJ2-4	ASSPAGLAKNIQY
TRBV10-2	.	TRBJ2-5	ASSLVGRETQY
TRBV4-1	.	TRBJ1-2	ASSQVSLDRGDYGYT
TRBV3-1/TRBV3-2	.	TRBJ1-2	ATPLPGYT
TRBV3-1/TRBV3-2	.	TRBJ2-7	ASSHPGAGWGEQY
TRBV28	once	TRBJ1-6	ASSPRQGNNSPLH
TRBV29-1	.	TRBJ1-6	SVEGFRARSYNSPLH
TRBV27	.	TRBJ1-6	ASSLTTFSPLH
TRBV7-9	.	TRBJ1-5	ASSLRGDNQPQH
TRBV7-8	.	TRBJ1-5	ASSSLGGPSNQPQH
TRBV20-1	.	TRBJ1-1	SASAGFGEAF
TRBV28	.	TRBJ1-2	ASSFGGDGYT
TRBV9	.	TRBJ2-2	ASSGFDRGLQTGELF
TRBV12-3/TRBV12-4	.	TRBJ1-1	ASSLSGNTEAF
TRBV5-6	.	TRBJ2-1	ASSFPGLDNHNEQF
TRBV3-1/TRBV3-2	.	TRBJ1-6	ASSPVGQGSSPLH
TRBV21-1	.	TRBJ2-5	ASSKVVRISRETQY
TRBV12-3/TRBV12-4	.	TRBJ1-2	ASSLGRGYGYT
TRBV10-3	.	TRBJ1-6	AISVGIGSPLH
TRBV5-1	.	TRBJ2-7	ASSLVQSPDEQY
TRBV10-1	.	TRBJ2-3	ASSERTGDTQY
TRBV2	.	TRBJ2-1	ASRGLAVGNEQF
TRBV5-1	.	TRBJ1-1	ASSLTANTEAF
TRBV2	.	TRBJ1-2	ASRFTDIYGYT
TRBV5-4	.	TRBJ2-2	ASSLGEMNTGELF
TRBV5-1	.	TRBJ1-1	ASSGGDTVNTEAF